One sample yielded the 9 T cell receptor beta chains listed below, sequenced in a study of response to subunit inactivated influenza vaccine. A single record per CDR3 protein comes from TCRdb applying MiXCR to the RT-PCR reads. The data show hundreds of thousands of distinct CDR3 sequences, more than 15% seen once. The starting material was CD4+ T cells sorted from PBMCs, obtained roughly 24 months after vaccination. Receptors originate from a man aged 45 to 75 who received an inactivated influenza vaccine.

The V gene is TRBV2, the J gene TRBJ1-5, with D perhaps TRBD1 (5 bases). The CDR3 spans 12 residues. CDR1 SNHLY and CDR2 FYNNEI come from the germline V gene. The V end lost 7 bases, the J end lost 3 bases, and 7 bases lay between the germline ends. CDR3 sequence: CASTGLNQPQHF. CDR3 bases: TGTGCCAGCACGGGGCTCAATCAGCCCCAGCATTTT.

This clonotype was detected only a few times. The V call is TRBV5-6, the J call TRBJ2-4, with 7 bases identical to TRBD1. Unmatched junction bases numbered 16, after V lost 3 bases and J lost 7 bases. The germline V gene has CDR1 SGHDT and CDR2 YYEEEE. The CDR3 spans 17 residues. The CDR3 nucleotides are TGTGCCAGCAGCTCTGGGGTCACCGCGACAGGGAAGAACATTCAGTACTTC. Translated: CASSSGVTATGKNIQYF.

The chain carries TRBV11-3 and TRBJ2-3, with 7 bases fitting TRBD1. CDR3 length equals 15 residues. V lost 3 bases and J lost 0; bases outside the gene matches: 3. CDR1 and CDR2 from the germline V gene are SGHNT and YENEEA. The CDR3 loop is CASSLLGQSTDTQYF. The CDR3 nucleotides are TGTGCCAGCAGCTTGTTGGGACAGAGCACAGATACGCAGTATTTT.

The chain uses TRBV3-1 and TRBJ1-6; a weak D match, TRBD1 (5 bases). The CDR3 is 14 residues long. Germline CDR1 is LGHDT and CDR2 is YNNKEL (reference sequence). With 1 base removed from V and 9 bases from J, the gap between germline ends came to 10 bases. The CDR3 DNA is TGTGCCAGCAGCCAAGGGACAAGTAGTTCACCCCTCCACTTT. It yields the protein CASSQGTSSSPLHF.

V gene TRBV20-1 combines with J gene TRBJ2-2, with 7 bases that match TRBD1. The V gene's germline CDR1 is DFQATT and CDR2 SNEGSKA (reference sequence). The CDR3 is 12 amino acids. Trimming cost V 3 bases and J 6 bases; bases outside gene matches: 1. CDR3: CSASQGAGELFF. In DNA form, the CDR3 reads TGCAGTGCTAGCCAGGGGGCCGGGGAGCTGTTTTTT.

CDR3 region: CASRYQGAGGYTF. DNA of the CDR3: TGTGCCAGCAGATACCAGGGGGCAGGTGGCTACACCTTC. The chain uses TRBV27 and TRBJ1-2, with TRBD1 matching over 8 bases. Germline trimming cut 6 bases from V and 7 bases from J; bases unmatched to any gene: 7. In germline, CDR1 is MNHEY, CDR2 SMNVEV (reference sequence). This CDR3 is 13 amino acids long.

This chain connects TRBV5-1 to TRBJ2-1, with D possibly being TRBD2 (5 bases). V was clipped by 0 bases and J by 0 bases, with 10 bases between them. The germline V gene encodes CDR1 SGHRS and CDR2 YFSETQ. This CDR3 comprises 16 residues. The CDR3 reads CASSLDTGNSYNEQFF. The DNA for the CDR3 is TGCGCCAGCAGCTTGGATACGGGAAACTCCTACAATGAGCAGTTCTTC.

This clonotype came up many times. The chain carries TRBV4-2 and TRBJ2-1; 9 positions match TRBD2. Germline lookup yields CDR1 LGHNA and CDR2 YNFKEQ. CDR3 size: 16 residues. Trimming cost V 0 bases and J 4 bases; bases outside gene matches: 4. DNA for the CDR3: TGTGCCAGCAGCCAAGAGCGGGGGGGCCGGTACAATGAGCAGTTCTTC. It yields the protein CASSQERGGRYNEQFF.

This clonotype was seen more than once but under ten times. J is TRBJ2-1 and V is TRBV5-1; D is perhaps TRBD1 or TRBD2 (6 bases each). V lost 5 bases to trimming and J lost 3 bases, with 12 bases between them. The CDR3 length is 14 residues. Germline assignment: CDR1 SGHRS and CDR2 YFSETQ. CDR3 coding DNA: TGCGCCAGCAGAGGGGGGTTAGACTACAATGAGCAGTTCTTC. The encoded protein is CASRGGLDYNEQFF.